The clone carrying this T cell receptor (beta chain) was seen repeatedly, ten times or more. No antigen is known for it. These data originate in a study of T cells after yellow fever vaccination. TCR cDNA, made by 5'RACE template switching, carried an added universal primer site and UMIs. TCRdb ran MiXCR on the 5' RACE reads and lists one entry per CDR3 protein. The sample includes 200,000 to 300,000 distinct CDR3 sequences, approximately 3.8% of them seen just once. The study's findings and limits: Post-booster repertoires contained most primary-vaccination clones again (roughly 97% CD4, roughly 91% CD8).

The CDR3 runs to 16 residues. V lost 4 bases to trimming and J lost 3 bases; unmatched junction nucleotides: 10. CDR1 and CDR2 from the germline V gene are SGDLS and YYNGEE. J is TRBJ2-1 and V is TRBV9, with 7 bases fitting TRBD2. The source is a man younger than 35 who received the YFV17D yellow fever vaccine. The material was PBMCs, obtained 15 days after the yellow fever booster vaccination. CDR3 DNA: TGTGCCAGCAGCCCCTCCGGGGTAGCGGGCTACAATGAGCAGTTCTTC. Amino acid sequence: CASSPSGVAGYNEQFF.